One and the same sample provided the 32 T cell receptor beta chains below, sequenced in a study of blood T cell repertoires in COVID-19. Assay used: immunoSEQ multiplex PCR; TCRdb lists only in-frame clones, some missing. Of about 230,000 clones detected, roughly 88% appear once; the ten largest clones hold around 30%. Sequenced sample: peripheral blood. These receptor sequences come from a man between 35 and 55 years old with acute or convalescent COVID-19.

This chain uses TRBV10-3 with TRBJ2-5; the match to TRBD1 covers 8 bases. The CDR3 has 13 amino acids. CDR1 is ENHRY, CDR2 SYGVKD, per germline. V shed 9 bases and J 7 bases; nucleotides not matched to a gene: 10. CDR3 sequence (DNA): TGTGCCATTTTGGACAGGGCCCGAGGGACCCAGTACTTC. Translated, it gives CAILDRARGTQYF.

This clone was seen just once. V usage is TRBV7-9 and J usage is TRBJ2-5; TRBD2 matches 9 bases. Trimming removed 6 bases from V and 0 bases from J; junction bases left unmatched: 2. Germline V gene sequence: CDR1 SEHNR, CDR2 FQNEAQ (reference sequence). The CDR3 is made up of 14 amino acids. CDR3 amino acids: CASRASGNQETQYF. CDR3 nucleotide sequence: TGTGCCAGCAGGGCTAGCGGGAACCAAGAGACCCAGTACTTC.

V gene TRBV5-4 combines with J gene TRBJ1-6; possibly TRBD1 for D (6 bases). The CDR3 sequence is 16 residues long. V lost 1 base to trimming and J lost 5 bases, with 13 bases between them. The V gene's germline CDR1 is SGHNT and CDR2 YYREEE (reference sequence). DNA for the CDR3: TGTGCCAGCAGCTTGAGCTGGGGGCAGGATAATTCACCCCTCCACTTT. Residues: CASSLSWGQDNSPLHF.

This clone showed up just once. The chain employs TRBV6-5 and TRBJ2-7; 8 bases are shared with TRBD1. Germline CDR1 and CDR2: MNHEY and SVGAGI. This CDR3 has 13 amino acids. V dropped 6 bases and J dropped 3; count of bases not matched to a gene: 4. The CDR3 bases are TGTGCCAGCAGCGTGACAGGGGTCTACGAGCAGTACTTC. Protein product: CASSVTGVYEQYF.

The J gene is TRBJ1-2, the V gene TRBV6-2 or TRBV6-3, with TRBD1 matching over 9 bases. This CDR3 comprises 16 residues. Germline CDR1 reads MNHEY; CDR2 reads SVGEGT. J gave up 7 bases and V 6 bases, and 15 bases lay outside the gene matches. The CDR3 DNA sequence: TGTGCCAGCAGCCCTTCGGGACAGGGTGCATTTGGTGGCTACACCTTC. It yields the protein CASSPSGQGAFGGYTF.

CDR3 nucleotide sequence: TGTGCCAGCAGCCAGGGCGAAATTCCTAGCACAGATACGCAGTATTTT. It encodes CASSQGEIPSTDTQYF. The V gene is TRBV3-1 (or the pseudogene TRBV3-2), the J gene TRBJ2-3, with D uncertain. CDR3 size: 16 residues. Trimming pared 3 bases from V and 0 bases from J, leaving 13 bases between. From germline, CDR1 is LGHDT and CDR2 YNNKEL (reference sequence).

There are a few counts of this clone. V and J are TRBV19 and TRBJ1-1; D might be TRBD1 (6 bases). Germline CDR1 reads LNHDA; CDR2 reads SQIVND (reference sequence). This CDR3 contains 16 residues. Trimming stripped 1 base from V and 5 bases from J, with 17 bases between. In DNA form, the CDR3 reads TGTGCCAGTAGTATAGTCTGGCGGGGGCGTCGGACTGAAGCTTTCTTT. Its translation: CASSIVWRGRRTEAFF.

The CDR3 loop is CASSFSGGNTEAFF. DNA for the CDR3: TGTGCCAGCAGCTTCTCCGGCGGGAACACTGAAGCTTTCTTT. The J gene is TRBJ1-1, the V gene TRBV5-5; D gene uncertain. V was clipped by 2 bases and J by 1 base, with 9 bases between them. The CDR3 contains 14 residues. Per the germline V gene, CDR1 is SGHKS and CDR2 is YYEKEE (reference sequence).

V usage is TRBV7-6 and J usage is TRBJ2-7; 7 nucleotides align to TRBD2. The CDR3 sequence is 15 residues long. The germline CDR1 and CDR2 sequences are SGHVS and FNYEAQ. Trimming removed 0 bases from V and 5 bases from J; junction bases left unmatched: 7. In DNA form, the CDR3 reads TGTGCCAGCAGCTTAGCCGCGACTAGCTTCGACGAGCAGTACTTC. Residues: CASSLAATSFDEQYF.

The J gene is TRBJ1-4, the V gene TRBV6-5; no definite D call. Germline CDR1 and CDR2: MNHEY and SVGAGI. V shed 8 bases and J shed 0 bases, with 7 bases lying between them. The CDR3 is 13 amino acids. The CDR3 coding sequence is TGTGCCAGCGGGGAGGCAACTAATGAAAAACTGTTTTTT. This translates into CASGEATNEKLFF.

This chain uses TRBV9 with TRBJ2-7, with 9 bases lining up with TRBD1. V dropped 4 bases and J dropped 6; count of bases not matched to a gene: 5. CDR3 length: 13 residues. The germline V gene has CDR1 SGDLS and CDR2 YYNGEE. The CDR3 bases are TGTGCCAGCAGCACCGGGACAGGGAGCGAGCAGTACTTC. This codes for CASSTGTGSEQYF.

The chain recombines TRBV19 with TRBJ1-2; possibly TRBD1 for D (6 bases). The CDR3 totals 13 residues. Germline V gives CDR1 LNHDA, CDR2 SQIVND (reference sequence). Trimming stripped 6 bases from V and 4 bases from J, with 12 bases between. CDR3 residues: CASSPRQVYGYTF. CDR3 sequence (DNA): TGTGCCAGTAGCCCTAGACAGGTCTATGGCTACACCTTC. The full variable domain, its missing parts supplied by reference TRBV19 and TRBJ1-2, is DGGITQSPKYLFRKEGQNVTLSCEQNLNHDAMYWYRQDPGQGLRLIYYSQIVNDFQKGDIAEGYSVSREKKESFPLTVTSAQKNPTAFYLCASSPRQVYGYTFGSGTRLTVV.

The chain is built from TRBV19 and TRBJ1-2; D not resolved. Germline lookup yields CDR1 LNHDA and CDR2 SQIVND (reference sequence). Trimming took off 3 bases at V and 1 base at J, with 12 bases between the two ends. The CDR3 is 15 residues long. CDR3 amino acids: CASSIRGNYNYGYTF. The CDR3 nucleotides read TGTGCCAGTAGTATTAGAGGGAATTATAACTATGGCTACACCTTC.

CDR3 bases: TGTGCCAGCAGTCCTCCTCCGGGACAGTCTTTTTCCTACGAGCAGTACTTC. Translating it yields CASSPPPGQSFSYEQYF. The V and J genes are TRBV5-4 and TRBJ2-7; TRBD1 matches at 7 bases. The CDR3 is 17 residues long. Trimming at V came to 5 bases and at J to 1 base, leaving 15 bases not matched to a gene. The germline gives CDR1 SGHNT, CDR2 YYREEE (reference sequence).

In regard to this clone: Other nucleotide sequences in the sample specify the same CDR3. The chain is built from TRBV4-1 and TRBJ2-7; the D gene is possibly TRBD2 (6 bases). Germline V gives CDR1 MGHRA, CDR2 YSYEKL. The CDR3 sequence is 14 residues long. V shed 1 base and J shed 3 bases, with 10 bases lying between them. Here the CDR3 reads CASSQGPGSYEQYF. DNA for the CDR3: TGCGCCAGCAGCCAAGGTCCCGGGAGCTACGAGCAGTACTTC.

The chain has TRBV6-5 and TRBJ1-2; no firm D call. The CDR3 loop spans 15 amino acids. V gave up 0 bases and J gave up 2 bases, with 10 bases separating them. Per germline, CDR1 MNHEY and CDR2 SVGAGI. The CDR3 sequence: CASSYSGQQNYGYTF. CDR3 in DNA: TGTGCCAGCAGTTACTCGGGCCAGCAGAACTATGGCTACACCTTC.

The chain is built from TRBV6-5 and TRBJ1-2; 7 bases agree with TRBD1. The trim removed 5 bases at V and 4 bases at J, leaving 10 bases unmatched. This CDR3 region has 15 residues. Per germline, CDR1 MNHEY and CDR2 SVGAGI. The CDR3 DNA reads as TGTGCCAGCAGTAAGTCAGGGACAGTACTCTATGGCTACACCTTC. This sequence encodes CASSKSGTVLYGYTF.

The chain has TRBV5-1 and TRBJ2-2; 7 bases are a match to TRBD1. The CDR3 covers 16 residues. After removal of 4 bases from V and 0 bases from J, the junction contained 6 bases not matched to a gene. Germline CDR1 is SGHRS and CDR2 is YFSETQ. The CDR3 here is CASSPGQRSNTGELFF. CDR3 nucleotides: TGCGCCAGCAGCCCGGGACAGCGTTCGAACACCGGGGAGCTGTTTTTT.

This chain links TRBV5-6 with TRBJ2-3; TRBD2 agrees at 11 bases. J lost 2 bases, V lost 1 base, and 3 bases had no gene match. The CDR3 has 16 amino acids. Germline CDR1 SGHDT, CDR2 YYEEEE. This chain's CDR3 is CASSLISGRATDTQYF. DNA for the CDR3: TGTGCCAGCAGCTTGATTAGCGGGAGGGCCACAGATACGCAGTATTTT.

V is TRBV7-9 and J is TRBJ2-1; possible D gene TRBD1, 6 bases. Germline CDR1 SEHNR, CDR2 FQNEAQ (reference sequence). This CDR3 contains 15 residues. The germline V and J ends were trimmed by 5 bases and 4 bases, with 15 bases remaining between them. CDR3 DNA: TGTGCCAGCAGCCCCGGTGGGGGCGGATACAATGAGCAGTTCTTC. It is translated as CASSPGGGGYNEQFF.

The chain uses TRBV6-5 and TRBJ1-2; no clear D. This CDR3 region has 14 residues. Germline-derived CDR1 and CDR2 are MNHEY and SVGAGI. Trimming took off 5 bases at V and 1 base at J, with 11 bases between the two ends. CDR3 sequence: CASSPRMSNYGYTF. The CDR3 DNA is TGTGCCAGCAGTCCTCGAATGAGTAACTATGGCTACACCTTC.

The rearrangement uses TRBV18 and TRBJ1-2; 7 nucleotides align to TRBD1. J gave up 3 bases and V 3 bases, and 10 bases lay outside the gene matches. Germline CDR1 reads KGHSH; CDR2 reads LQKENI. CDR3 length: 16 residues. DNA for the CDR3: TGTGCCAGCTCACCCGGACAGGCCCGACTCGACTATGGCTACACCTTC. Protein: CASSPGQARLDYGYTF.

Here the CDR3 DNA reads TGTGCCAGCAGTCCGGACAGGGAGCACTATGGCTACACCTTC. The encoded protein is CASSPDREHYGYTF. V gene TRBV28 combines with J gene TRBJ1-2; 8 bases agree with TRBD1. The germline V gene has CDR1 MDHEN and CDR2 SYDVKM. V lost 5 bases to trimming and J lost 3 bases; unmatched junction nucleotides: 5. The CDR3 sequence is 14 residues long.

This clone was detected only once. This chain links TRBV28 with TRBJ1-1; a possible D gene is TRBD1 (6 bases). The CDR3 loop spans 16 amino acids. CDR1 MDHEN and CDR2 SYDVKM come from the germline V gene. The ends were cut back, 7 bases at V and 5 bases at J, with 23 bases in the middle. As DNA, the CDR3 is TGTGCCAGCACCCTGCCGGACAGTAGATATTCAACTGAAGCTTTCTTT. The encoded protein is CASTLPDSRYSTEAFF.

This clone appeared once. The chain is built from TRBV4-2 and TRBJ1-6; tentatively, D is TRBD1 (5 bases). The length of the CDR3 is 18 residues. Trimming took off 0 bases at V and 7 bases at J, with 19 bases between the two ends. Germline CDR1 is LGHNA and CDR2 is YNFKEQ. The CDR3 sequence is CASSQDWGQGNWNSPLHF. The CDR3 coding sequence is TGTGCCAGCAGCCAAGATTGGGGCCAGGGAAACTGGAATTCACCCCTCCACTTT.

The chain is built from TRBV7-9 and TRBJ1-2; TRBD1 might be the D (6 bases). CDR1 and CDR2 from the germline V gene are SEHNR and FQNEAQ (reference sequence). The CDR3 sequence is 14 residues long. The ends were cut back, 0 bases at V and 3 bases at J, with 8 bases in the middle. CDR3 loop: CASSLAAGDYGYTF. In DNA form, the CDR3 reads TGTGCCAGCAGCTTAGCGGCAGGGGACTATGGCTACACCTTC.

J is TRBJ1-5 and V is TRBV3-1 (or the pseudogene TRBV3-2), with TRBD1 matching 9 bases. Germline V gene data show CDR1 as LGHDT and CDR2 as YNNKEL (reference sequence). The CDR3 runs 16 residues. J lost 7 bases, V lost 3 bases, and 10 bases had no gene match. CDR3 residues: CASSQGTGREGQPQHF. The DNA of the CDR3 is TGTGCCAGCAGCCAGGGGACAGGGAGAGAAGGACAGCCCCAGCATTTT.

The CDR3 protein is CASSLSSGRAGETQYF. In nucleotides, the CDR3 is TGTGCCAGCAGCTTAAGCAGCGGGAGGGCGGGAGAGACCCAGTACTTC. The rearrangement joins TRBV7-3 to TRBJ2-5; 10 nucleotides align to TRBD2. Germline CDR1 SGHTA, CDR2 FQGTGA. The CDR3 runs 16 residues. After removal of 1 base from V and 4 bases from J, the junction contained 6 bases not matched to a gene.

The CDR3 nucleotides read TGTGCCAGCAGTTACCGCGGGACAGGGGGTAATCAGCCCCAGCATTTT. This sequence encodes CASSYRGTGGNQPQHF. This chain joins TRBV6-2 or TRBV6-3 and TRBJ1-5, with 11 positions matching TRBD1. Unmatched junction bases numbered 4, after V lost 2 bases and J lost 4 bases. The CDR3 consists of 16 residues. From germline, CDR1 is MNHEY and CDR2 SVGEGT.

This chain uses TRBV9 with TRBJ2-2; TRBD1 agrees at 11 bases. There are 16 residues in the CDR3. After removal of 3 bases from V and 2 bases from J, the junction contained 3 bases not matched to a gene. The germline CDR1 and CDR2 sequences are SGDLS and YYNGEE. CDR3 amino acids: CASSGTGGHNTGELFF. In DNA, the CDR3 is TGTGCCAGCAGCGGGACAGGGGGCCACAACACCGGGGAGCTGTTTTTT.

The chain links TRBV30 to TRBJ2-1, with D unresolved. Germline values: CDR1 GTSNPN, CDR2 SVGIG (reference sequence). Trimming stripped 5 bases from V and 6 bases from J, with 14 bases between. The CDR3 runs 13 residues. Here the CDR3 DNA reads TGTGCCTGGGAATCTTTGGCGGTCAATGAGCAGTTCTTC. It specifies CAWESLAVNEQFF.

A single count supports this clone. The CDR3 sequence: CASSLVRGGTEAFF. DNA for the CDR3: TGTGCCAGCAGCTTAGTTCGGGGTGGTACTGAAGCTTTCTTT. The rearrangement links TRBV11-2 to TRBJ1-1; D is undetermined. From germline, CDR1 is SGHAT and CDR2 FQNNGV. V gave up 1 base and J gave up 5 bases, with 11 bases separating them. The CDR3 has 14 residues.